What follows are 3 T cell receptor beta chains derived from one specimen sequenced in a study of cytomegalovirus exposure and HLA in healthy donors. Primers: 60 Vbeta forward and 13 Jbeta reverse. Sequencing was performed with immunoSEQ multiplex PCR; in TCRdb, only in-frame clones are kept and a portion is missing. The table includes 130,000 to 150,000 clones, roughly 74% detected once. The specimen sequenced was PBMCs. The receptors derive from a woman aged 18-29 years in good health and CMV-seropositive.

The chain recombines TRBV5-1 with TRBJ2-5; the match to TRBD1 covers 7 bases. The V and J ends lost 4 bases and 5 bases, in that order; junction bases with no gene match: 11. This CDR3 spans 15 amino acids. CDR1 SGHRS and CDR2 YFSETQ come from the germline V gene. The CDR3 region has the DNA TGCGCCAGCAGCCTCACAGGGACAGTTAGTGAGACCCAGTACTTC. Encoded protein: CASSLTGTVSETQYF.

This clone was counted a single time. The chain combines TRBV7-2 with TRBJ1-1; tentatively, D is TRBD1 (6 bases). The length of the CDR3 is 14 residues. Between the trimmed V and J ends, which lost 5 bases and 0 bases, there was a span of 10 bases. Germline loops: CDR1 SGHTA, CDR2 FQGNSA. The CDR3 sequence: CASSPTGLNTEAFF. For the CDR3, the DNA is TGTGCCAGCAGCCCAACAGGGTTGAACACTGAAGCTTTCTTT.

J is TRBJ2-7 and V is TRBV4-1; TRBD1 aligns across 7 bases. V lost 4 bases to trimming and J lost 0 bases; unmatched junction nucleotides: 6. Germline V lookup: CDR1 MGHRA, CDR2 YSYEKL. The CDR3 spans 15 residues. CDR3 in amino acids: CASSPTTGSSYEQYF. CDR3 coding DNA: TGCGCCAGCAGCCCCACGACAGGGAGCTCCTACGAGCAGTACTTC.